This T cell receptor (beta chain) was observed in a study of shared clonotypes between healthy human individuals. Clones were sequenced by immunoSEQ multiplex PCR, and TCRdb holds only the in-frame ones, with some missing. The sample carries millions of clones, roughly 96% recorded once. There are 13 residues in the CDR3. CDR1 is MDHEN and CDR2 is SYDVKM in the germline V gene. The germline V and J ends were trimmed by 7 bases and 4 bases, with 13 bases remaining between them. The clonotype comes from a man aged 18 to 29 in good health. The gene calls are TRBV28 and TRBJ1-2; no definite D call. Source material: naive CD4+ T cells sorted from blood. This sample's subset: CD45RA+ positively selected. The DNA for the CDR3 is TGTGCCAGCATTGCCTCTCGGGGCTATGGCTACACCTTC. Protein: CASIASRGYGYTF.